The present entry profiles one T cell receptor beta chain with its context. The CDR3 consists of 12 residues. Germline CDR1 and CDR2: MGHDK and SYGVNS. Trimming took 5 bases from V and 4 from J; bases not matched to a gene: 2. This entry belongs to a study of blood T cell repertoires in COVID-19. About the study: COVID-19 samples, acute and convalescent, were from the United States, Italy and Spain. In each case, the material was cDNA or gDNA derived from T cells, B-cell-depleted T cells, or PBMCs.

Original methodology: Reference gene primer amplification yielded estimated nucleated cell counts. The data were produced by immunoSEQ multiplex PCR, yet TCRdb's version contains in-frame clones alone and is incomplete. For V, J and clone size, that table is used; D and trimming come from the DNA. The sample records approximately 150,000 clones, more than 75% being singletons. The source of this sequence is a woman aged 50 to 60 with active or convalescent COVID-19. What was sequenced was peripheral blood. This rearrangement joins TRBV25-1 to TRBJ2-7; TRBD2 aligns across 7 bases. The chain's CDR3 is CASSRGGYEQYF. For the CDR3, the DNA is TGTGCCAGCAGTAGGGGAGGGTACGAGCAGTACTTC.